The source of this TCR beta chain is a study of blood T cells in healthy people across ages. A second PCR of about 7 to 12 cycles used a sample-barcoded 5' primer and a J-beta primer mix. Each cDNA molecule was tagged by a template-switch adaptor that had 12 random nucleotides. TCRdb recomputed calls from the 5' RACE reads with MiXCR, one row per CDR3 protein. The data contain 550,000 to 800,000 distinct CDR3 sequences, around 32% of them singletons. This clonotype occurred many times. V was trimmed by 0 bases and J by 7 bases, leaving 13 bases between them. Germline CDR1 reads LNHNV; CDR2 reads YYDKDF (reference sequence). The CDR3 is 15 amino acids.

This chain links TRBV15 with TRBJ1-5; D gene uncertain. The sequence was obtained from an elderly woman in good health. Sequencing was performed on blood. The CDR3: CATSRDRMGGQPQHF. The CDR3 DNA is TGTGCCACCAGCAGAGACCGGATGGGTGGCCAGCCCCAGCATTTT.